Listed below are T cell receptor beta chains from one sample, sequenced in a study of T cell responses to AZD1222 COVID-19 vaccine. The method was immunoSEQ multiplex PCR; TCRdb's version includes in-frame clones alone and lacks a portion of them. The sample holds over 95,000 clones; roughly 90% are singletons and the top ten take roughly 15%. The sample consisted of peripheral blood, taken 28 days after the second AZD1222 dose. The source of these receptors is an adult who received the AZD1222 COVID-19 vaccine. The CDR3 runs from the conserved cysteine through the conserved F or W. The D gene is left open where the match is weak. Size values are once, few and many counts, or a class for expanded clones, and some rows have none.

V gene	D gene	J gene	clone size	CDR3 protein	CDR3 DNA
TRBV13	TRBD2	TRBJ2-2	NA	CASSLWTSGNTGELFF	TGTGCCAGCAGCTTATGGACTAGCGGGAACACCGGGGAGCTGTTTTTT
TRBV6-5	NA	TRBJ2-7	NA	CASRIGGGLYEQYF	TGTGCCAGCAGGATCGGCGGGGGCCTCTACGAGCAGTACTTC
TRBV5-1	TRBD1	TRBJ2-7	NA	CASSLGVGPGTDEQYF	TGCGCCAGCAGCTTGGGAGTAGGGCCGGGGACAGACGAGCAGTACTTC
TRBV5-1	TRBD1	TRBJ2-2	NA	CASRRGQGNTGELFF	TGCGCCAGCAGGAGGGGACAGGGAAACACCGGGGAGCTGTTTTTT
TRBV27	TRBD1	TRBJ1-2	NA	CASSDRVGGYTF	TGTGCCAGCAGCGACAGGGTGGGTGGCTACACCTTC
TRBV30	NA	TRBJ2-2	NA	CAWSLRATGELFF	TGTGCCTGGAGTCTAAGGGCTACCGGGGAGCTGTTTTTT
TRBV6-5	TRBD1	TRBJ2-7	NA	CASSYLGTDVYEQYF	TGTGCCAGCAGTTACCTAGGGACAGACGTCTACGAGCAGTACTTC
TRBV5-4	NA	TRBJ2-3	NA	CASSLVLGGPNTDTQYF	TGTGCCAGCAGCTTGGTCCTTGGCGGCCCTAACACAGATACGCAGTATTTT
TRBV2	NA	TRBJ1-1	once	CASSDSGRMNTEAFF	TGTGCCAGCAGTGACTCTGGACGGATGAACACTGAAGCTTTCTTT
TRBV28	TRBD1	TRBJ1-1	once	CASSQGGAGGTEAFF	TGTGCCAGCAGTCAGGGGGGCGCAGGAGGGACTGAAGCTTTCTTT
TRBV7-2	NA	TRBJ1-6	NA	CASSSQGPQRSPLHF	TGTGCCAGCAGCTCCCAGGGCCCTCAGAGGTCACCCCTCCACTTT